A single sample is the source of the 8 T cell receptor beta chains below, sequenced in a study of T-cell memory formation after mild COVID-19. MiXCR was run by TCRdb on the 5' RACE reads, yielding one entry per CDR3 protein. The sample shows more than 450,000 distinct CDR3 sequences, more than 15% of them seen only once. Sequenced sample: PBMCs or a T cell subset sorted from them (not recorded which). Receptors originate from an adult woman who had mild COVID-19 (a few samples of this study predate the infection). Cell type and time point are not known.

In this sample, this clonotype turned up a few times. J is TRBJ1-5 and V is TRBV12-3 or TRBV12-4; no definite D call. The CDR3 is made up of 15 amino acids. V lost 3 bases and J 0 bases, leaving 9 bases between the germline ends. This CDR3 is CASSFWGVSNQPQHF. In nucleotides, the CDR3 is TGTGCCAGCAGTTTCTGGGGAGTTAGCAATCAGCCCCAGCATTTT.

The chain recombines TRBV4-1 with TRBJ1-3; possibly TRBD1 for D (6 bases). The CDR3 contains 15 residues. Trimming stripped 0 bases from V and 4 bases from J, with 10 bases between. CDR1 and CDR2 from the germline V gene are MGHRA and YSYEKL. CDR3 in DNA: TGCGCCAGCAGCCAAGAAGGACAGTACGGAAACACCATATATTTT. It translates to CASSQEGQYGNTIYF.

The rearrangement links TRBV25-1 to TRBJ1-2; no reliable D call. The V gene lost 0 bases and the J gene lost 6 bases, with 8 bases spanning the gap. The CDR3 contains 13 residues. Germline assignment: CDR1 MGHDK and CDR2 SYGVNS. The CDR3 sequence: CASSEYRDNGYTF. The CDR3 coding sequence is TGTGCCAGCAGTGAATATAGGGATAATGGCTACACCTTC.

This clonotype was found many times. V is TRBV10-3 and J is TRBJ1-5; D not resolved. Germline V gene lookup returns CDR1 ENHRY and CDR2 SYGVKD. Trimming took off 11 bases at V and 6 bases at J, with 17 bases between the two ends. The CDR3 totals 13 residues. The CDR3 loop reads CAGGPDGAQPQHF. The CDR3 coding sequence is TGTGCCGGCGGCCCGGACGGAGCTCAGCCCCAGCATTTT.

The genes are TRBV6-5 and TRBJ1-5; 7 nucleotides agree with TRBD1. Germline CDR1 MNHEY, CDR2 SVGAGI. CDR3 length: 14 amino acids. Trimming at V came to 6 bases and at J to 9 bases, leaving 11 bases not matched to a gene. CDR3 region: CASSPDRSVRPQHF. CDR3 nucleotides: TGTGCCAGCAGCCCGGACAGGAGTGTACGGCCCCAGCATTTT.

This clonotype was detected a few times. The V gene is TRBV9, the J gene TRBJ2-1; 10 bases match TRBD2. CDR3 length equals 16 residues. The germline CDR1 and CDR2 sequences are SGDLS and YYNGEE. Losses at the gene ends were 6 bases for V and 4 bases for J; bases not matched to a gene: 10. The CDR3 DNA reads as TGTGCCAGCACCTTAACCGGGACTAGCGCATACAATGAGCAGTTCTTC. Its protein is CASTLTGTSAYNEQFF.

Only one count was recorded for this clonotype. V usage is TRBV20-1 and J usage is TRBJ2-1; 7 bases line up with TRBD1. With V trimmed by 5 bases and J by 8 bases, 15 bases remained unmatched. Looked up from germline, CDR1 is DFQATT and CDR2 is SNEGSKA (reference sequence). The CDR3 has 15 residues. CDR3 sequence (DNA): TGCAGTGCTTCTGGCGCAGGGGGTAATTTTGATGAGCAGTTCTTC. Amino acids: CSASGAGGNFDEQFF.

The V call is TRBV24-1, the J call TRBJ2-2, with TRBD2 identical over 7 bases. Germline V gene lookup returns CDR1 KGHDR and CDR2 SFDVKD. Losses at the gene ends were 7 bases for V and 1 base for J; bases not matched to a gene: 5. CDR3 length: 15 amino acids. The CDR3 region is CATSRGGLNTGELFF. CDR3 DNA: TGTGCCACCAGCCGCGGGGGACTGAACACCGGGGAGCTGTTTTTT.